This T cell receptor (beta chain) was captured in a study of T cell repertoires in cytomegalovirus infection. Study as a whole: Public signatures in TCR beta pointed to CMV infection and matching HLA type.

MiXCR was run by TCRdb on the reads, yielding one entry per CDR3 protein. The repertoire includes 310,000 or so distinct CDR3 sequences, roughly a sixth of them detected once, and approximately 12% sits in the top ten. The sample holds many counts of this clonotype. Its antigen is currently unknown. Overall study results and limits: The cumulative frequency of public TCR beta families distinguished individuals who carried CMV together with the relevant HLA. The ex vivo response showed dominance by HLA-C-restricted CMV-specific TCR beta clonotypes.

Trimming left V 3 bases short and J 0 bases short, with 3 bases between. The germline V gene has CDR1 DFQATT and CDR2 SNEGSKA (reference sequence). This CDR3 is 12 amino acids long. The sequencing sample was made of PBMCs. This TCR came from a human donor in good health (CMV status not recorded). Some clones in this sample may be carry-over from other donors' samples. V gene TRBV20-1 combines with J gene TRBJ1-3; D is unclear. CDR3 nucleotide sequence: TGCAGTGCTAGCCGCTCTGGAAACACCATATATTTT. It codes for CSASRSGNTIYF.